This T cell receptor (beta chain) was captured in a study of blood T cell repertoires in COVID-19. Study-wide background: Donors in the United States, Italy and Spain gave samples during acute or convalescent COVID-19. Sources were T cells, B-cell-depleted T cells, or PBMCs; the material itself was cDNA or gDNA.

CDR1 and CDR2 from the germline V gene are SGHAT and FQNNGV. Trimming cost V 1 base and J 2 bases; bases outside gene matches: 2. The CDR3 spans 15 residues. As processed by the authors: Amplification with reference gene primers provided the estimates of nucleated cell counts. The protocol was immunoSEQ multiplex PCR, while the TCRdb copy is restricted to in-frame clones and leaves out a portion. D and trimming come from the DNA, and the V and J calls and clone size come from that table. The sample yields about 60,000 clones, around 83% seen once. This clone was found once. While infection was still active, Seattle patients were enrolled and then followed longitudinally.

The chain couples TRBV11-2 to TRBJ2-1; 7 nucleotides line up with TRBD2. Sequencing was done on a sample of peripheral blood. The TCR originated in a man aged 50 to 60 with COVID-19, enrolled during active disease. CDR3 bases: TGTGCCAGCAGCTTAGTAGCGGGCCCCTACAATGAGCAGTTCTTC. Protein: CASSLVAGPYNEQFF.